This is a list of T cell receptor beta chains from one sample in a study of glioma-infiltrating T cells. TCRdb independently ran MiXCR on the multiplex PCR reads; one entry per CDR3 protein. The data hold around 350,000 distinct CDR3 sequences, with 41% observed a single time. What was sequenced was glioma tissue, nonneoplastic brain tissue, or PBMCs (not recorded which). The receptors here all came from a human donor with low-grade glioma or glioblastoma, undergoing nonglioma brain surgery, or in good health (not recorded which). Each CDR3 is given with its conserved first and last residue. A D gene is named only where the DNA matches it firmly. Not every row has a clone size; where given, it reads once, few, many or a size class.

TRBV20-1	11	TRBJ1-1	NA	many	CSVARNTEAFF
TRBV20-1	15	TRBJ1-2	NA	NA	CSARQTEVSAYGYTF
TRBV7-9	14	TRBJ2-7	NA	NA	CASSERTSTYERYF
TRBV7-2	16	TRBJ1-3	NA	NA	CASSLVNFRTGNTIYF
TRBV20-1	14	TRBJ2-7	NA	few	CSARKAGSLGEQYF
TRBV2	13	TRBJ2-3	NA	NA	CASSDEGTDTQYF
TRBV6-5	15	TRBJ1-5	TRBD1	NA	CGSRGGGVINQPQHF
TRBV7-2	15	TRBJ2-7	NA	NA	CASSIWTGWGDEQYF
TRBV20-1	13	TRBJ1-5	NA	NA	CSARVKGYQPQHF
TRBV28	14	TRBJ1-5	NA	few	CASSDRLYNQPQHF
TRBV7-6	14	TRBJ2-1	NA	NA	CASSLKGGLDEQFF
TRBV24-1	16	TRBJ2-5	NA	once	CATSDRPGHPQETQYF
TRBV7-2	15	TRBJ2-3	TRBD2	many	CASSLVASGTDTQYF
TRBV6-1	13	TRBJ2-5	NA	few	CASSEGTDETQYF
TRBV6-2/TRBV6-3	11	TRBJ1-2	TRBD1	many	CATGQGGGYTF
TRBV27	14	TRBJ1-2	TRBD1	many	CASRLRGHVYGYTF
TRBV20-1	14	TRBJ2-1	TRBD2	NA	CSASRTSGSNEQFF
TRBV7-9	17	TRBJ1-5	NA	NA	CASSLEGSEYSSQPQHF
TRBV7-6	16	TRBJ2-1	TRBD2	NA	CASRLDLAGAYNEQFF
TRBV4-1	13	TRBJ2-7	TRBD1	NA	CASSRGTEYEQYF
TRBV20-1	13	TRBJ2-1	TRBD2	few	CSARGGREREQFF
TRBV6-5	17	TRBJ1-4	NA	few	CASSTNPQGTTNEKLFF
TRBV4-1	13	TRBJ1-5	NA	NA	CAISQERDQPQHF
TRBV7-9	15	TRBJ2-2	TRBD1	few	CASSPQGANTGELFF
TRBV6-5	11	TRBJ2-7	TRBD1	few	CAASTGDEQYF
TRBV28	16	TRBJ2-1	NA	few	CASSPPFSGVSNEQFF
TRBV6-2/TRBV6-3	11	TRBJ1-2	NA	many	CASSTGLGYTF
TRBV4-2	16	TRBJ2-1	NA	NA	CASSLLRRGSYNEQFF
TRBV14	14	TRBJ2-3	NA	NA	CASSPWTTSQSQYF
TRBV28	15	TRBJ2-7	NA	few	CASSLARQEQIEQYF
TRBV6-6	17	TRBJ2-3	TRBD2	many	CASSYTGLAHDTDTQYF
TRBV15	14	TRBJ1-1	TRBD1	many	CATSRLGQATEAFF
TRBV4-1	16	TRBJ1-6	NA	NA	CASSQATGLVNSPLHF
TRBV6-1	14	TRBJ2-5	NA	many	CASSTGYNQETQYF
TRBV20-1	14	TRBJ2-1	NA	NA	CSARDLRGRNEQFF
TRBV29-1	13	TRBJ1-2	NA	NA	CSVEGQSNYGYTF
TRBV6-1	14	TRBJ2-7	NA	many	CASSDPGTSYEQYF
TRBV16	17	TRBJ1-2	NA	NA	CASSRSGRGHQHYGYTF
TRBV7-6	13	TRBJ2-3	NA	NA	CASSLTDAYTQYF
TRBV7-2	16	TRBJ2-2	NA	NA	CASSLRGLAETGELFF
TRBV27	16	TRBJ1-1	NA	many	CASSTGWASISPEAFF
TRBV19	14	TRBJ1-1	NA	few	CASSIDRLGTEAFF
TRBV20-1	11	TRBJ1-2	NA	NA	CSAGGGVSYTF
TRBV9	14	TRBJ1-2	TRBD1	NA	CASSLPEGQYGCTF
TRBV28	14	TRBJ1-1	NA	few	CASRARLFRTEAFF
TRBV20-1	13	TRBJ1-1	NA	NA	CSAPNPRNTEAFF
TRBV4-3	15	TRBJ2-7	NA	NA	CASSQGVTSSYEQYF
TRBV27	14	TRBJ2-3	NA	many	CASRGLADTDTQYF
TRBV24-1	13	TRBJ1-1	NA	many	CATRRAAESKAFF
TRBV20-1	15	TRBJ2-7	NA	few	CSARVPGTSPYEQYF